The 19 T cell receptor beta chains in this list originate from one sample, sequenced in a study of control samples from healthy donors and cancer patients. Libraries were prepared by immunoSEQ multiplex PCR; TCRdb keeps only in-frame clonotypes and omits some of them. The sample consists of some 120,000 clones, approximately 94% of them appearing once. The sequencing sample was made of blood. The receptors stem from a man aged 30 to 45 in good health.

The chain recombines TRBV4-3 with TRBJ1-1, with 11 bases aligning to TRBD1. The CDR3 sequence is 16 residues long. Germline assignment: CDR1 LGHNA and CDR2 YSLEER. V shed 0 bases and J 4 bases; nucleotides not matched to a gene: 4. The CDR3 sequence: CASSQDPGTGGTEAFF. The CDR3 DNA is TGCGCCAGCAGCCAAGACCCCGGGACAGGGGGCACTGAAGCTTTCTTT.

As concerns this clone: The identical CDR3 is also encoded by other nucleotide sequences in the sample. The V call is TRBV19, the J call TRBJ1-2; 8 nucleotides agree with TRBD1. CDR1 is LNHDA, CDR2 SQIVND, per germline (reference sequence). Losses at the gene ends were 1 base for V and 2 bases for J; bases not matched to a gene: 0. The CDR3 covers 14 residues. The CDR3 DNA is TGTGCCAGTAGTATAGGGACAGGGAACTATGGCTACACCTTC. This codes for CASSIGTGNYGYTF.

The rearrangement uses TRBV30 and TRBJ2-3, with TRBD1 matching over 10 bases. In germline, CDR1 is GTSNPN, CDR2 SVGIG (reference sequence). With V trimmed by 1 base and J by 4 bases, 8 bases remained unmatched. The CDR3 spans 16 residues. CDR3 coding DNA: TGTGCCTGGAGTGGAATCCGGGACAGGGGCCCAGATACGCAGTATTTT. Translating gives CAWSGIRDRGPDTQYF. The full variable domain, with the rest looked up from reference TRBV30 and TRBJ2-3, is SQTIHQWPATLVQPVGSPLSLECTVEGTSNPNLYWYRQAAGRGLQLLFYSVGIGQISSEVPQNLSASRPQDRQFILSSKKLLLSDSGFYLCAWSGIRDRGPDTQYFGPGTRLTVL.

CDR3 protein: CASKTGQSSYEQYF. CDR3 DNA: TGTGCCAGTAAGACGGGACAGAGCTCCTACGAGCAGTACTTC. The rearrangement links TRBV19 to TRBJ2-7, with 7 nucleotides matching TRBD1. The CDR3 runs 14 residues. V lost 7 bases, J lost 0 bases, and 6 bases stayed unmatched. Germline lookup yields CDR1 LNHDA and CDR2 SQIVND (reference sequence).

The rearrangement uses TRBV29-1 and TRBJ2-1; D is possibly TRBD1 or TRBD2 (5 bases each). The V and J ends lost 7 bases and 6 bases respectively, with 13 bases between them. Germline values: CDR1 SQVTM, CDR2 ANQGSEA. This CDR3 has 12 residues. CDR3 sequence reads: CSAEGPRNEQFF. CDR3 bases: TGCAGCGCTGAGGGACCGCGCAATGAGCAGTTCTTC.

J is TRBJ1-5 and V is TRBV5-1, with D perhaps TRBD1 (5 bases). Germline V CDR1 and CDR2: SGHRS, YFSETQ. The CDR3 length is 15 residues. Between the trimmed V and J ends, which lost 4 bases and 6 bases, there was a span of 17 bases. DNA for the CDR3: TGCGCCAGCAGCCCCGGGACCGGGGGGGGTCAGCCCCAGCATTTT. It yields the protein CASSPGTGGGQPQHF.

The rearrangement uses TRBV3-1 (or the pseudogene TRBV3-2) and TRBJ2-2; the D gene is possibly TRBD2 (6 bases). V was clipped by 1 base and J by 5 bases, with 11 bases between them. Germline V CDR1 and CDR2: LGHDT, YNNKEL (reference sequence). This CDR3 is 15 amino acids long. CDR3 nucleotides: TGTGCCAGCAGCCAAGTTCCGGCGGGAACCGGGGAGCTGTTTTTT. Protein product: CASSQVPAGTGELFF.

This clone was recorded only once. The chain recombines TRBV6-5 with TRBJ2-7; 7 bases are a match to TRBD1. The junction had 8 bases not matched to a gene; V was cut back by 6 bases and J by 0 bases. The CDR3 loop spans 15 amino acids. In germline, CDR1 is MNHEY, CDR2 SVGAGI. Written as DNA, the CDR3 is TGTGCCAGCAGAATTAACAGGGGATACTCCTACGAGCAGTACTTC. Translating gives CASRINRGYSYEQYF.

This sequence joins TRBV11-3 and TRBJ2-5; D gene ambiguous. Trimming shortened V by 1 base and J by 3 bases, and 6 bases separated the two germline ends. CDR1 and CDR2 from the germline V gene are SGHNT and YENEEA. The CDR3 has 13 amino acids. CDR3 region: CASSLGLEETQYF. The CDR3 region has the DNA TGTGCCAGCAGCTTAGGGCTGGAAGAGACCCAGTACTTC.

In DNA form, the CDR3 reads TGTGCCAGCAGTGATCTCTGGCAGGGGGGTACGAGCGCTGAAGCTTTCTTT. Translated: CASSDLWQGGTSAEAFF. This sequence joins TRBV6-1 and TRBJ1-1, with 7 bases aligning to TRBD1. CDR1 is MNHNS, CDR2 SASEGT, per germline. The CDR3 is 17 residues long. V gave up 3 bases and J gave up 6 bases; unmatched junction bases: 16.

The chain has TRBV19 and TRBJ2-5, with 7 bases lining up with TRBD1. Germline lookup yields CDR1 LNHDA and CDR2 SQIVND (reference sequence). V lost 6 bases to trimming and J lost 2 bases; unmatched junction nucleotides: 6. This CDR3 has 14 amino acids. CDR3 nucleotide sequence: TGTGCCAGTAGGAGGACAGGAGGACAAGAGACCCAGTACTTC. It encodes CASRRTGGQETQYF.

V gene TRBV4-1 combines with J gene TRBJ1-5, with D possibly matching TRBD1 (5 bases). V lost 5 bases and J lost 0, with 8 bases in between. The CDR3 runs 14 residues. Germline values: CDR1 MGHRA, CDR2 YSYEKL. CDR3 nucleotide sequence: TGCGCCAGCAGCGGGGGGAATAGCAATCAGCCCCAGCATTTT. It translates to CASSGGNSNQPQHF.

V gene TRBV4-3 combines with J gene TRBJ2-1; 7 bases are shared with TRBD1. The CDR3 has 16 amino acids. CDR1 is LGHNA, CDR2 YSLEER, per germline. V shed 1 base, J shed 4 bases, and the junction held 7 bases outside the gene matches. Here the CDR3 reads CASSQVSGGSYNEQFF. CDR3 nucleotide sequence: TGCGCCAGCAGCCAAGTGTCAGGGGGATCTTACAATGAGCAGTTCTTC.

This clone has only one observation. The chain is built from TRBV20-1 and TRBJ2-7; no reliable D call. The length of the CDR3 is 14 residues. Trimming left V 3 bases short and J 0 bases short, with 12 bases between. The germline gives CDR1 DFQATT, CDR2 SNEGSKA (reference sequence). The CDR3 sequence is CSASGLISSYEQYF. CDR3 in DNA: TGCAGTGCTAGTGGGCTGATTAGCTCCTACGAGCAGTACTTC.

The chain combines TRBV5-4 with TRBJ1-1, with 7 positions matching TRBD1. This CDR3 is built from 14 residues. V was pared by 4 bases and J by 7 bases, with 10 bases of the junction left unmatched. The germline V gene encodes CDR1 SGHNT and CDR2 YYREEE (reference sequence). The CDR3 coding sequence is TGTGCCAGCAGCCCTGGGACAGTCCGTGGTGAAGCTTTCTTT. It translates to CASSPGTVRGEAFF.

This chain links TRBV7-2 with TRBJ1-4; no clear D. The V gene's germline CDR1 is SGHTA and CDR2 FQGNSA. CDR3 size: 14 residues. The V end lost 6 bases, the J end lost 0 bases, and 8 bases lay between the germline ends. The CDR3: CASRGGATNEKLFF. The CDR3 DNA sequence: TGTGCCAGCAGGGGTGGGGCAACTAATGAAAAACTGTTTTTT.

The CDR3 protein is CASSPVGGGRNLAGYTF. The CDR3 region has the DNA TGTGCCAGCAGCCCAGTTGGGGGGGGGAGAAATCTCGCTGGCTACACCTTC. The chain recombines TRBV11-3 with TRBJ1-2; tentatively, D is TRBD1 (5 bases). Trimming pared 5 bases from V and 7 bases from J, leaving 26 bases between. Germline CDR1 SGHNT, CDR2 YENEEA. CDR3 length equals 17 residues.

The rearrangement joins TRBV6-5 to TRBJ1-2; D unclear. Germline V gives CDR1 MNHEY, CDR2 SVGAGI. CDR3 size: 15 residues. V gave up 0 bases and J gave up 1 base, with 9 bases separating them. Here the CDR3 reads CASSYSGRLNYGYTF. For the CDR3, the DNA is TGTGCCAGCAGTTACTCAGGACGGCTTAACTATGGCTACACCTTC.

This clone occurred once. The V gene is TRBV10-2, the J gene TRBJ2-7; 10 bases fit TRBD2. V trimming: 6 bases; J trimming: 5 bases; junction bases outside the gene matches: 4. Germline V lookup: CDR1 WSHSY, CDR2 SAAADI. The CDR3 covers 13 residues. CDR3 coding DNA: TGCGCCAGCAGACTAGCGGGGCTCAACGAGCAGTACTTC. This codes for CASRLAGLNEQYF.